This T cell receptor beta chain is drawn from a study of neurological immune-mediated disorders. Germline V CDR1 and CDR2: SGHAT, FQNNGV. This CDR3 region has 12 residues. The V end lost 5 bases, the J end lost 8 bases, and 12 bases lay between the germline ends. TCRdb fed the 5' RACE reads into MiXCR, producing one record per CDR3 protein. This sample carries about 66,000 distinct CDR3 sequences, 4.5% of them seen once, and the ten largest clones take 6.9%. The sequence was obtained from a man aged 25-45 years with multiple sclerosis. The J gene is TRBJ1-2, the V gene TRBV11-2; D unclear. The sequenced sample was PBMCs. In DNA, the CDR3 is TGTGCCAGCAGCCCTCACCTTGGCGGCTACACCTTC. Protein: CASSPHLGGYTF.